A selection of T cell receptor beta chains follows, all from one sample in a study of blood T cell repertoires in COVID-19. The table came from immunoSEQ multiplex PCR; TCRdb's copy has only in-frame clones and leaves some out. The table shows roughly 120,000 clones, with more than 70% occurring only once. Sequencing was done on a sample of peripheral blood. The source of these receptors is a man between 70 and 80 years old with acute or convalescent COVID-19. The CDR3 runs from the conserved cysteine through the conserved F or W. The D gene is left open where the match is weak. The listing skips clone size in some rows; elsewhere it reads once, few, many or a size class.

j_gene	abundance	d_gene	v_gene	CDR3aa	CDR3nt
TRBJ2-2	-	TRBD2	TRBV19	CASREGLAGGPRITGELFF	TGTGCCAGTAGGGAAGGACTAGCGGGGGGGCCCCGGATCACCGGGGAGCTGTTTTTT
TRBJ2-2	-	TRBD2	TRBV11-2	CASRSVRGGRTGELFF	TGTGCCAGCAGGTCGGTTCGCGGGGGGAGGACCGGGGAGCTGTTTTTT
TRBJ1-5	-	-	TRBV27	CASSPYSNQPQHF	TGTGCCAGCAGTCCTTATAGCAATCAGCCCCAGCATTTT
TRBJ1-2	-	-	TRBV20-1	CSARPDYGYTF	TGCAGTGCTAGACCGGACTATGGCTACACCTTC
TRBJ2-3	-	TRBD1	TRBV27	CASSARGPTDTQYF	TGTGCCAGCAGCGCTAGGGGGCCCACAGATACGCAGTATTTT
TRBJ2-2	-	-	TRBV25-1	CASSAPKGEGANTGELFF	TGTGCCAGCAGTGCCCCAAAAGGGGAGGGGGCGAACACCGGGGAGCTGTTTTTT
TRBJ2-7	-	TRBD1	TRBV6-5	CASSYSPDRGAYEQYF	TGTGCCAGCAGTTACTCTCCGGACAGGGGAGCCTACGAGCAGTACTTC
TRBJ2-3	-	-	TRBV4-1	CASSPWAEGATDTQYF	TGCGCCAGCAGCCCCTGGGCAGAGGGCGCGACAGATACGCAGTATTTT
TRBJ1-1	-	-	TRBV19	CASSKVEGTEAFF	TGTGCCAGTAGTAAGGTGGAGGGAACTGAAGCTTTCTTT
TRBJ1-6	once	-	TRBV4-2	CASSQDRVSTNSPLHF	TGTGCCAGCAGCCAAGACCGGGTCAGCACCAATTCACCCCTCCACTTT
TRBJ1-1	-	-	TRBV6-5	CASSFGQLNTEAFF	TGTGCCAGCAGTTTTGGACAGTTGAACACTGAAGCTTTCTTT
TRBJ2-1	-	TRBD1	TRBV5-1	CASSWSAGTEYNEQFF	TGCGCCAGCAGCTGGTCTGCCGGGACAGAATACAATGAGCAGTTCTTC
TRBJ2-2	-	-	TRBV5-6	CASSASGTMRAGELFF	TGTGCCAGCAGCGCCTCCGGGACAATGCGTGCCGGGGAGCTGTTTTTT
TRBJ2-3	-	-	TRBV6-5	CASRRTIAADTQYF	TGTGCCAGCAGAAGAACCATAGCCGCCGATACGCAGTATTTT
TRBJ2-7	-	TRBD1	TRBV14	CASSQDGQGAYEQYF	TGTGCCAGCAGCCAAGATGGGCAGGGGGCCTACGAGCAGTACTTC
TRBJ1-2	-	TRBD1	TRBV9	CASSIGTAHGYTF	TGTGCCAGCAGCATAGGGACAGCCCATGGCTACACCTTC
TRBJ2-7	-	-	TRBV2	CASSWDLYEQYF	TGTGCCAGCAGTTGGGACTTATACGAGCAGTACTTC
TRBJ2-1	-	-	TRBV7-2	CASNSPGGYNEQFF	TGTGCCAGCAACTCCCCGGGCGGGTACAATGAGCAGTTCTTC
TRBJ2-5	few	TRBD2	TRBV29-1	CSVTFSGGSQETQYF	TGCAGCGTTACCTTTAGCGGGGGGTCACAAGAGACCCAGTACTTC
TRBJ2-7	-	TRBD1	TRBV6-1	CASSPGQGAREQYF	TGTGCCAGCAGTCCGGGACAGGGGGCGAGAGAGCAGTACTTC
TRBJ1-1	-	TRBD1	TRBV19	CASSISIGQGNTEAFF	TGTGCCAGTAGTATCTCAATTGGACAGGGGAACACTGAAGCTTTCTTT
TRBJ1-6	-	-	TRBV12-3/TRBV12-4	CASSITENSPLHF	TGTGCCAGCAGCATCACGGAGAATTCACCCCTCCACTTT
TRBJ2-1	-	-	TRBV5-6	CASSLRLDSYNEQFF	TGTGCCAGCAGCCTGAGATTGGACAGTTACAATGAGCAGTTCTTC
TRBJ2-7	-	-	TRBV28	CASSSPGDAGEQYF	TGTGCCAGCAGCTCCCCCGGCGATGCAGGGGAGCAGTACTTC
TRBJ1-5	once	-	TRBV4-1	CASSQDPRAGYQPQHF	TGCGCCAGCAGCCAAGACCCCAGGGCAGGTTATCAGCCCCAGCATTTT
TRBJ2-7	-	TRBD1	TRBV6-1	CASSEFFGQGEEQYF	TGTGCCAGCAGTGAATTCTTCGGACAGGGTGAAGAGCAGTACTTC
TRBJ1-2	once	TRBD1	TRBV28	CASQGAVRTIYGYTF	TGTGCCAGCCAGGGGGCCGTCAGAACCATATATGGCTACACCTTC
TRBJ1-2	-	-	TRBV5-4	CASSFRTATVYTF	TGTGCCAGCAGCTTTAGGACAGCAACTGTCTACACCTTC
TRBJ2-3	-	TRBD2	TRBV2	CASSEGPGTSGYF	TGTGCCAGCAGTGAAGGGCCCGGGACTAGCGGGTATTTT
TRBJ2-7	-	TRBD2	TRBV3-1/TRBV3-2	CASSQVAGIYEQYF	TGTGCCAGCAGCCAAGTAGCGGGGATCTACGAGCAGTACTTC
TRBJ2-5	-	-	TRBV5-8	CASNWVGGETQYF	TGTGCCAGCAACTGGGTAGGGGGAGAGACCCAGTACTTC
TRBJ1-2	once	TRBD1	TRBV5-1	CASSVDRNYGYTF	TGCGCCAGCAGCGTGGACAGGAACTATGGCTACACCTTC
TRBJ1-5	-	-	TRBV19	CASGSRGLVQPQHF	TGTGCCAGCGGGTCGCGGGGATTAGTTCAGCCCCAGCATTTT
TRBJ2-5	-	TRBD2	TRBV9	CASSRGSRGGETQYF	TGTGCCAGCAGCCGGGGCAGTCGGGGGGGAGAGACCCAGTACTTC
TRBJ2-7	-	-	TRBV28	CASFKTAQYEQYF	TGTGCCAGCTTTAAGACAGCACAATACGAGCAGTACTTC
TRBJ1-4	-	TRBD1	TRBV28	CASSFGQGASEKLFF	TGTGCCAGCAGTTTTGGACAGGGGGCTAGTGAAAAACTGTTTTTT
TRBJ2-1	few	TRBD2	TRBV24-1	CATSDSGGPPNEQFF	TGTGCCACCAGTGATTCGGGGGGGCCCCCCAATGAGCAGTTCTTC
TRBJ2-1	-	TRBD1	TRBV27	CASRGQGRSYNEQFF	TGTGCCAGCAGGGGACAGGGAAGGTCCTACAATGAGCAGTTCTTC
TRBJ2-3	-	-	TRBV6-5	CASSYTAVDTQYF	TGTGCCAGCAGTTACACAGCGGTAGATACGCAGTATTTT
TRBJ2-7	once	TRBD2	TRBV7-2	CASSSWTSGAYEQYF	TGTGCCAGCAGCTCCTGGACTAGCGGGGCCTACGAGCAGTACTTC
TRBJ2-3	-	TRBD1	TRBV18	CASSPEGQGRTDTQYF	TGTGCCAGCTCACCGGAGGGACAGGGGAGGACAGATACGCAGTATTTT
TRBJ1-2	once	-	TRBV15	CATSRDPQGTRGYTF	TGTGCCACCAGCAGAGATCCACAGGGCACCAGGGGCTACACCTTC
TRBJ2-1	-	TRBD2	TRBV27	CASSSPLAGDIEQFF	TGTGCCAGCAGTTCCCCGCTAGCGGGGGACATAGAGCAGTTCTTC
TRBJ1-6	-	-	TRBV5-1	CASSQNPGVPPLHF	TGCGCCAGCAGTCAGAATCCTGGTGTACCACCCCTCCACTTT
TRBJ2-1	-	TRBD1	TRBV28	CASSLPPGQGANEQFF	TGTGCCAGCAGTCTCCCCCCGGGACAGGGGGCCAATGAGCAGTTCTTC
TRBJ1-1	-	-	TRBV3-1/TRBV3-2	CASRYRDRDTEAFF	TGTGCCAGCAGATACAGGGATAGGGACACTGAAGCTTTCTTT
TRBJ1-4	once	-	TRBV6-1	CASSELQGSTNEKLFF	TGTGCCAGCAGTGAATTACAGGGTTCGACTAATGAAAAACTGTTTTTT
TRBJ2-4	-	-	TRBV28	CASAGARNIQYF	TGTGCCAGCGCGGGGGCCAGGAACATTCAGTACTTC
TRBJ2-3	once	TRBD2	TRBV11-2	CASSRLAGGPTDTQYF	TGTGCCAGCAGCCGACTAGCGGGGGGCCCCACAGATACGCAGTATTTT